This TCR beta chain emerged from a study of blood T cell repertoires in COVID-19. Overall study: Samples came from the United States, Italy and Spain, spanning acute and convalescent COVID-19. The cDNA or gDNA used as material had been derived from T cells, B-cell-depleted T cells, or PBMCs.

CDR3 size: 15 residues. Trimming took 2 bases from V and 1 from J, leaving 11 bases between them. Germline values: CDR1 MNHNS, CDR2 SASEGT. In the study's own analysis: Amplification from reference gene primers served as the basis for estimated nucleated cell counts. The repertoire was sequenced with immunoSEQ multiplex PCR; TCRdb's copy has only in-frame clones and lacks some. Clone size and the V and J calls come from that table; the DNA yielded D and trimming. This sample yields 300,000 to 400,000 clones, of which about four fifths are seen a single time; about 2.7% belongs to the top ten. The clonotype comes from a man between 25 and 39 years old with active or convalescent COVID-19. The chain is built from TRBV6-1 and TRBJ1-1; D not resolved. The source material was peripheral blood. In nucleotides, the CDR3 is TGTGCCAGCAGTGAATACGGCGGGTGGAACACTGAAGCTTTCTTT. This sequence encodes CASSEYGGWNTEAFF.